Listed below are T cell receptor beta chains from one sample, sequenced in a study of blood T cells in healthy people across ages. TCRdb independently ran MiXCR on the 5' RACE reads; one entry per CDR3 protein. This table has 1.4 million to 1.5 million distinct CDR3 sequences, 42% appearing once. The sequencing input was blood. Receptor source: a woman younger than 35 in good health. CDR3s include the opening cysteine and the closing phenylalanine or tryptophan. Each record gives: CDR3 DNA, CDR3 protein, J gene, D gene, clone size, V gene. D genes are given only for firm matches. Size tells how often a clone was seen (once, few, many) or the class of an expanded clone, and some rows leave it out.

CDR3nt: TGCAGTGCTAAACTAGCGGGGGCCGCAGATACGCAGTATTTT; CDR3aa: CSAKLAGAADTQYF; j_gene: TRBJ2-3; d_gene: TRBD2; abundance: few; v_gene: TRBV20-1
CDR3nt: TGTGCCAGCAGCCGATCCTCCTACGAGCAGTTCTTC; CDR3aa: CASSRSSYEQFF; j_gene: TRBJ2-1; d_gene: .; abundance: .; v_gene: TRBV6-5
CDR3nt: TGTGCCAGCAGATCCGGGACAGGGAGTTCACCCCTCCACTTT; CDR3aa: CASRSGTGSSPLHF; j_gene: TRBJ1-6; d_gene: TRBD1; abundance: .; v_gene: TRBV6-5
CDR3nt: TGTGCCAGCATACATCAACAGGGGGCAGGAGGCTACACCTTC; CDR3aa: CASIHQQGAGGYTF; j_gene: TRBJ1-2; d_gene: TRBD1; abundance: .; v_gene: TRBV2
CDR3nt: TGTGCCAGCAGCTTAGAAGGGGGAACGCTGAAAGAGACCCAGTACTTC; CDR3aa: CASSLEGGTLKETQYF; j_gene: TRBJ2-5; d_gene: .; abundance: .; v_gene: TRBV11-2
CDR3nt: TGTGCCAGCAGAAGTCCCCCAACCCCCTACGGGCAGTACTTC; CDR3aa: CASRSPPTPYGQYF; j_gene: TRBJ2-7; d_gene: .; abundance: .; v_gene: TRBV6-5
CDR3nt: TGTGCCAGCAGTTACGCTACTAGCGGTCTTCAAGAGACCCAGTTCTTC; CDR3aa: CASSYATSGLQETQFF; j_gene: TRBJ2-1; d_gene: TRBD2; abundance: .; v_gene: TRBV6-5
CDR3nt: TGCGCCAGCAGCCAGGCGGAAGCCTACGAGCAGTACTTC; CDR3aa: CASSQAEAYEQYF; j_gene: TRBJ2-7; d_gene: .; abundance: .; v_gene: TRBV4-1
CDR3nt: TGTGCCAGCAGCCCCCACCATATAGGACTAGCAAATGAGCAGTTCTTC; CDR3aa: CASSPHHIGLANEQFF; j_gene: TRBJ2-1; d_gene: TRBD2; abundance: .; v_gene: TRBV7-3
CDR3nt: TGTGCCAGCAGCAAACTTACCGGGACTAGCGGGAGGACCTACGAGCAGTACTTC; CDR3aa: CASSKLTGTSGRTYEQYF; j_gene: TRBJ2-7; d_gene: TRBD2; abundance: .; v_gene: TRBV7-9
CDR3nt: TGTGCCAGCAGTGCCGAAGTTCCGGAAGGAAACACCATATATTTT; CDR3aa: CASSAEVPEGNTIYF; j_gene: TRBJ1-3; d_gene: .; abundance: .; v_gene: TRBV25-1
CDR3nt: TGCAGCGTTGTCGGTCGGGTCAAGAGCTCTGGAAACACCATATATTTT; CDR3aa: CSVVGRVKSSGNTIYF; j_gene: TRBJ1-3; d_gene: .; abundance: once; v_gene: TRBV29-1
CDR3nt: TGCGCCAGCAGCCAAGAACCCCGGATCTCGGATGAGCAGTTCTTC; CDR3aa: CASSQEPRISDEQFF; j_gene: TRBJ2-1; d_gene: .; abundance: .; v_gene: TRBV4-1
CDR3nt: TGTGCCAGCAGTAAGGAAGGGGACTATGGCCACACCTTC; CDR3aa: CASSKEGDYGHTF; j_gene: TRBJ1-2; d_gene: .; abundance: .; v_gene: TRBV25-1
CDR3nt: TGCAGTGCGTACGCCGGGACTAGCGTCTACGAGCAGTACTTC; CDR3aa: CSAYAGTSVYEQYF; j_gene: TRBJ2-7; d_gene: TRBD2; abundance: .; v_gene: TRBV20-1
CDR3nt: TGTGCCAGCAGCCAAGATCGGATGGGCATCCGCGACGGCTACACCTTC; CDR3aa: CASSQDRMGIRDGYTF; j_gene: TRBJ1-2; d_gene: .; abundance: .; v_gene: TRBV3-1
CDR3nt: TGTGCCAGCACTCGGCCGGGACAGGAAGACTACTATGGCTACACCTTC; CDR3aa: CASTRPGQEDYYGYTF; j_gene: TRBJ1-2; d_gene: TRBD1; abundance: .; v_gene: TRBV28
CDR3nt: TGTGCCAGCAGCTCCGGACTATCCCAAGAGACCCAGTACTTC; CDR3aa: CASSSGLSQETQYF; j_gene: TRBJ2-5; d_gene: .; abundance: few; v_gene: TRBV7-9
CDR3nt: TGTGCCACCAGCAGAGATTGGGGGACGCCCACGAGCACAGATACGCAGTATTTT; CDR3aa: CATSRDWGTPTSTDTQYF; j_gene: TRBJ2-3; d_gene: .; abundance: .; v_gene: TRBV15
CDR3nt: TGCAGCGTTCTGAACAGGACTAGCGGGAGGCGCAGGGAGCAGTTCTTC; CDR3aa: CSVLNRTSGRRREQFF; j_gene: TRBJ2-1; d_gene: TRBD2; abundance: .; v_gene: TRBV29-1
CDR3nt: TGTGCCAGTAGTACTACAGGGGGCGCATCCTACGAGCAGTACTTC; CDR3aa: CASSTTGGASYEQYF; j_gene: TRBJ2-7; d_gene: TRBD1; abundance: .; v_gene: TRBV19
CDR3nt: TGCAGCGTTGAGGGGACAGGGACCTATGGCTACACCTTC; CDR3aa: CSVEGTGTYGYTF; j_gene: TRBJ1-2; d_gene: TRBD1; abundance: .; v_gene: TRBV29-1
CDR3nt: TGTGCCACCTCACCTACGGGACAGGAGTGGGGGGAAAAACTGTTTTTT; CDR3aa: CATSPTGQEWGEKLFF; j_gene: TRBJ1-4; d_gene: TRBD1; abundance: .; v_gene: TRBV10-3
CDR3nt: TGCAGTGCTCTAAGAGCGGGGGAGGGAACAGATACGCAGTATTTT; CDR3aa: CSALRAGEGTDTQYF; j_gene: TRBJ2-3; d_gene: TRBD2; abundance: .; v_gene: TRBV20-1
CDR3nt: TGCGCCAGCAGCCCCCCATCCAGCGGGAGGTTCCAAGAGACCCAGTACTTC; CDR3aa: CASSPPSSGRFQETQYF; j_gene: TRBJ2-5; d_gene: TRBD2; abundance: few; v_gene: TRBV5-1
CDR3nt: TGTGCCAGCAGCTTAACGGCGGCTCGGACAGATACGCAGTATTTT; CDR3aa: CASSLTAARTDTQYF; j_gene: TRBJ2-3; d_gene: .; abundance: .; v_gene: TRBV7-2
CDR3nt: TGTGCCAGCAGCCGTCAGACAGCCGACTATAATTCACCCCTCCACTTT; CDR3aa: CASSRQTADYNSPLHF; j_gene: TRBJ1-6; d_gene: .; abundance: few; v_gene: TRBV6-5